This TCR beta chain was found in a study of T cells in placental villitis. This CDR3 spans 15 amino acids. V lost 4 bases and J 0 bases, leaving 10 bases between the germline ends. Germline V gene data show CDR1 as MNHEY and CDR2 as SVGAGI. Sequencing used immunoSEQ v4. Only in-frame clones appear in the TCRdb table, and some are missing; sequencing was by immunoSEQ multiplex PCR. The data show approximately 500 clones, just over 95% seen once. The sequenced material came from placental tissue containing maternal and fetal cells. The chain carries TRBV6-5 and TRBJ1-3; D ambiguous. This clonotype was sampled from a human donor in good health; the placental T cells may come from both mother and fetus. CDR3 sequence reads: CASSLDFSSGNTIYF. CDR3 sequence (DNA): TGTGCCAGCAGTTTGGACTTTAGCTCTGGAAACACCATATATTTT.